A selection of T cell receptor beta chains follows, all from one sample in a study of identical twins. TCRdb used MiXCR to reprocess the 5' RACE reads, holding one entry per CDR3 protein. The sample yields a few hundred thousand distinct CDR3 sequences, approximately 13% seen once. The same data also went into a second study, on yellow fever vaccine responses in identical twins.

The sequencing sample was made of CD8+ T cells sorted from blood. The source is a woman aged 18-29 years in good health. Each CDR3 is given with its conserved first and last residue. A D gene is named only where the DNA matches it firmly. The listing skips clone size in some rows; elsewhere it reads once, few, many or a size class.

CDR3: CSARPFLAGGPPYTDTQYF
DNA: TGCAGTGCTAGACCCTTTCTAGCGGGAGGGCCTCCTTACACAGATACGCAGTATTTT
J: TRBJ2-3
size: many
D: TRBD2
V: TRBV20-1

CDR3: CATTSGGSGNTIYF
DNA: TGTGCCACCACATCAGGAGGATCTGGAAACACCATATATTTT
J: TRBJ1-3
size: few
D: -
V: TRBV28

CDR3: CASSQGGETSTDTQYF
DNA: TGCGCCAGCAGCCAAGGAGGCGAGACTAGCACAGATACGCAGTATTTT
J: TRBJ2-3
size: few
D: -
V: TRBV4-1

CDR3: CASSNGQGGSDTQYF
DNA: TGTGCCAGCAGCAACGGGCAGGGTGGGTCGGATACGCAGTATTTT
J: TRBJ2-3
size: -
D: -
V: TRBV7-7

CDR3: CSVEGRGRSYNEQFF
DNA: TGCAGCGTTGAAGGCCGGGGGAGGTCCTACAATGAGCAGTTCTTC
J: TRBJ2-1
size: many
D: -
V: TRBV29-1

CDR3: CASSHGLAQNTGELFF
DNA: TGTGCCAGCAGCCACGGACTAGCGCAGAACACCGGGGAGCTGTTTTTT
J: TRBJ2-2
size: many
D: TRBD2
V: TRBV6-1

CDR3: CASSYSREGGELFF
DNA: TGTGCCAGCAGTTACTCTCGGGAGGGCGGGGAGCTGTTTTTT
J: TRBJ2-2
size: many
D: TRBD2
V: TRBV6-2/TRBV6-3

CDR3: CASSLSMGGLYEQYF
DNA: TGTGCCAGCAGTTTATCGATGGGAGGCCTCTACGAGCAGTACTTC
J: TRBJ2-7
size: few
D: -
V: TRBV27

CDR3: CASSHREPYEQYF
DNA: TGTGCCAGCAGCCACCGAGAGCCCTACGAGCAGTACTTC
J: TRBJ2-7
size: few
D: -
V: TRBV28

CDR3: CASSYSGLNEQFF
DNA: TGTGCCAGCAGTTATTCCGGGCTTAATGAGCAGTTCTTC
J: TRBJ2-1
size: few
D: -
V: TRBV12-3/TRBV12-4

CDR3: CASSMELGQGLRADTQYF
DNA: TGTGCCAGTAGTATGGAGTTGGGACAGGGACTCCGCGCAGATACGCAGTATTTT
J: TRBJ2-3
size: -
D: TRBD1
V: TRBV19

CDR3: CASSLNSGSALFF
DNA: TGTGCCAGCAGCTTAAATTCAGGGTCGGCACTGTTTTTT
J: TRBJ1-4
size: -
D: -
V: TRBV11-2

CDR3: CSVEDKDGLWYEQYF
DNA: TGCAGCGTTGAAGATAAGGACGGACTTTGGTACGAGCAGTACTTC
J: TRBJ2-7
size: few
D: -
V: TRBV29-1

CDR3: CASSQDLPDTQYF
DNA: TGTGCCAGCAGCCAAGATCTCCCAGATACGCAGTATTTT
J: TRBJ2-3
size: -
D: -
V: TRBV3-1

CDR3: CASSQKQFHEQFF
DNA: TGCGCCAGCAGCCAGAAACAGTTCCATGAGCAGTTCTTC
J: TRBJ2-1
size: few
D: -
V: TRBV5-1

CDR3: CATSDGGLQYF
DNA: TGTGCCACCAGTGATGGGGGCTTGCAGTACTTC
J: TRBJ2-7
size: -
D: -
V: TRBV24-1

CDR3: CSARGYAPLGTDTQYF
DNA: TGCAGTGCTAGAGGTTACGCGCCACTAGGAACAGATACGCAGTATTTT
J: TRBJ2-3
size: -
D: -
V: TRBV20-1

CDR3: CSVERPLRNGYTF
DNA: TGCAGCGTTGAGAGGCCGCTACGAAATGGCTACACCTTC
J: TRBJ1-2
size: few
D: -
V: TRBV29-1

CDR3: CASSQGLADTQYF
DNA: TGCGCCAGCAGCCAAGGACTAGCGGATACGCAGTATTTT
J: TRBJ2-3
size: many
D: TRBD2
V: TRBV4-1

CDR3: CARSETAGGPDTQYF
DNA: TGTGCCAGGAGTGAAACGGCGGGAGGGCCAGATACGCAGTATTTT
J: TRBJ2-3
size: -
D: TRBD2
V: TRBV6-1

CDR3: CASSSVPGQGIYSNQPQHF
DNA: TGTGCCAGCAGCTCCGTCCCGGGACAGGGAATCTATAGCAATCAGCCCCAGCATTTT
J: TRBJ1-5
size: many
D: TRBD1
V: TRBV7-8

CDR3: CASSPTWTSGGLSSYNEQFF
DNA: TGCGCCAGCAGCCCTACCTGGACTAGCGGGGGCCTGAGCTCCTACAATGAGCAGTTCTTC
J: TRBJ2-1
size: -
D: TRBD2
V: TRBV5-1

CDR3: CASSTSVSYEQYF
DNA: TGTGCCAGCAGTACTAGCGTCTCCTACGAGCAGTACTTC
J: TRBJ2-7
size: -
D: TRBD2
V: TRBV28

CDR3: CASSLGDRDSVFYEQYF
DNA: TGTGCCAGCAGCTTAGGGGATAGGGACTCCGTCTTTTACGAGCAGTACTTC
J: TRBJ2-7
size: few
D: -
V: TRBV7-9

CDR3: CASSLYSSYEQYF
DNA: TGTGCCAGCAGTTTATATTCCAGCTACGAGCAGTACTTC
J: TRBJ2-7
size: many
D: -
V: TRBV27

CDR3: CASSFTGVQPQHF
DNA: TGTGCCAGCAGTTTTACAGGGGTTCAGCCCCAGCATTTT
J: TRBJ1-5
size: few
D: TRBD1
V: TRBV12-3/TRBV12-4

CDR3: CASSLGGYSTEAFF
DNA: TGTGCCAGCAGCTTGGGGGGCTACAGCACTGAAGCTTTCTTT
J: TRBJ1-1
size: -
D: -
V: TRBV5-6

CDR3: CASSQDRGGIQTQYF
DNA: TGCGCCAGCAGCCAAGATCGGGGGGGGATACAGACGCAGTATTTT
J: TRBJ2-3
size: few
D: TRBD2
V: TRBV4-1